Included here is one TCR beta chain sequence, with context. The record originates from a study of blood T cell repertoires in COVID-19. The overall study: Samples representing acute and convalescent COVID-19 were sourced from the United States, Italy and Spain. Sources were T cells, B-cell-depleted T cells, or PBMCs; the material itself was cDNA or gDNA.

Original analysis: Reference gene primer amplification yielded estimated nucleated cell counts. TCRdb's table, derived via immunoSEQ multiplex PCR, lists solely in-frame clones and lacks some. For V, J and clone size, that table is used; D and trimming come from the DNA. The repertoire holds about 200,000 clones, about 86% seen once, with 0.7% to 0.95% in the top ten. This CDR3 region has 11 residues. The V end lost 5 bases, the J end lost 6 bases, and 6 bases lay between the germline ends. Germline CDR1 reads SNHLY; CDR2 reads FYNNEI. The chain uses TRBV2 and TRBJ2-3; D unclear. The sample consisted of peripheral blood. This receptor was obtained from a woman between 65 and 79 years old with acute or convalescent COVID-19. DNA of the CDR3: TGTGCCAGCAGTCTAGAGGATACGCAGTATTTT. This sequence encodes CASSLEDTQYF.